There are many counts of the clone carrying this TCR beta chain. The sample is drawn from a study of CD8 T cells in ankylosing spondylitis. This CDR3 spans 12 amino acids. Trimming left V 4 bases short and J 2 bases short, with 4 bases between. Making the TCR beta libraries involved quantitative 5'-RACE with molecular barcodes. MiXCR, run by TCRdb on the 5' RACE reads, gives a single entry per CDR3 protein. Of about 250,000 distinct CDR3 sequences listed, 20% to 30% are singletons. Material: blood, either unsorted or a sorted T cell fraction (not recorded which). The sequence was obtained from a male donor with ankylosing spondylitis or in good health (not recorded which). The chain is built from TRBV12-3 or TRBV12-4 and TRBJ2-3, with no clear D. The CDR3 loop is CASSYATDTQYF. As DNA, the CDR3 is TGTGCCAGCAGTTACGCCACAGATACGCAGTATTTT.